A single sample is the source of the 8 T cell receptor beta chains below, sequenced in a study of cytomegalovirus exposure and HLA in healthy donors. Researchers ran the PCR with 60 Vbeta and 13 Jbeta primers. The table came from immunoSEQ multiplex PCR; TCRdb's copy has only in-frame clones and leaves some out. This table has around 100,000 clones, over 60% appearing once. Sequencing used PBMCs. Source of these receptors: a woman younger than 30 in good health and CMV-seropositive.

This sequence joins TRBV6-1 and TRBJ2-7; tentative D call: TRBD1 (5 bases). The germline V and J ends were trimmed by 6 bases and 4 bases, with 13 bases remaining between them. Germline CDR1 MNHNS, CDR2 SASEGT. The CDR3 contains 13 residues. This CDR3 is CASSDSGRYEQYF. The CDR3 region has the DNA TGTGCCAGCAGCGACAGTGGACGATACGAGCAGTACTTC.

The rearrangement uses TRBV6-5 and TRBJ2-2; maybe TRBD1 (5 bases). Trimming took off 11 bases at V and 7 bases at J, with 20 bases between the two ends. The CDR3 is 14 residues long. The germline V gene has CDR1 MNHEY and CDR2 SVGAGI. CDR3 DNA: TGTGCCGTCTCGAAGGGGCGCTCCGGCGGGGAGCTGTTTTTT. Translation gives CAVSKGRSGGELFF.

In this sample, this clone turned up once. The chain carries TRBV9 and TRBJ2-7, with a possible D match to TRBD1 (6 bases). Germline V CDR1 and CDR2: SGDLS, YYNGEE. The V end lost 8 bases, the J end lost 5 bases, and 14 bases lay between the germline ends. This CDR3 contains 12 residues. The CDR3 reads CASHEWGHEQYF. Here the CDR3 DNA reads TGTGCCAGTCACGAGTGGGGGCACGAGCAGTACTTC.

The chain carries TRBV28 and TRBJ2-1; D is possibly TRBD2 (6 bases). Germline V CDR1 and CDR2: MDHEN, SYDVKM. The CDR3 runs 15 residues. The V end lost 5 bases, the J end lost 4 bases, and 15 bases lay between the germline ends. CDR3 loop: CASSPLAFRYNEQFF. DNA of the CDR3: TGTGCCAGCAGTCCTCTAGCGTTCCGTTACAATGAGCAGTTCTTC.

The rearrangement links TRBV5-1 to TRBJ2-5; a weak D match, TRBD2 (5 bases). Germline values: CDR1 SGHRS, CDR2 YFSETQ. CDR3 length: 13 amino acids. V lost 4 bases and J lost 2, with 9 bases in between. The CDR3 DNA sequence: TGCGCCAGCAGCCCGGGGAGACAAGAGACCCAGTACTTC. It translates to CASSPGRQETQYF.

This clone was seen a handful of times. The gene calls are TRBV19 and TRBJ1-1; D is uncertain. The germline V gene has CDR1 LNHDA and CDR2 SQIVND (reference sequence). This CDR3 comprises 13 residues. The ends were cut back, 2 bases at V and 1 base at J, with 5 bases in the middle. CDR3 protein: CASSINRNTEAFF. CDR3 coding DNA: TGTGCCAGTAGTATAAACAGGAACACTGAAGCTTTCTTT.

V is TRBV2 and J is TRBJ1-6, with D uncertain. The CDR3 is made up of 12 amino acids. V lost 3 bases and J 6 bases, leaving 3 bases between the germline ends. Germline V gene sequence: CDR1 SNHLY, CDR2 FYNNEI. CDR3 sequence (DNA): TGTGCCAGCAGTGACAGTAATTCACCCCTCCACTTT. It yields the protein CASSDSNSPLHF.

The chain joins TRBV9 to TRBJ2-7, with D unclear. Germline lookup yields CDR1 SGDLS and CDR2 YYNGEE. The length of the CDR3 is 14 residues. The V end lost 0 bases, the J end lost 7 bases, and 14 bases lay between the germline ends. CDR3 protein: CASSVEPITTEQYF. DNA for the CDR3: TGTGCCAGCAGCGTAGAGCCGATAACCACGGAGCAGTACTTC. The full variable domain, completed using reference TRBV9 and TRBJ2-7, is DSGVTQTPKHLITATGQRVTLRCSPRSGDLSVYWYQQSLDQGLQFLIQYYNGEERAKGNILERFSAQQFPDLHSELNLSSLELGDSALYFCASSVEPITTEQYFGPGTRLTVT.